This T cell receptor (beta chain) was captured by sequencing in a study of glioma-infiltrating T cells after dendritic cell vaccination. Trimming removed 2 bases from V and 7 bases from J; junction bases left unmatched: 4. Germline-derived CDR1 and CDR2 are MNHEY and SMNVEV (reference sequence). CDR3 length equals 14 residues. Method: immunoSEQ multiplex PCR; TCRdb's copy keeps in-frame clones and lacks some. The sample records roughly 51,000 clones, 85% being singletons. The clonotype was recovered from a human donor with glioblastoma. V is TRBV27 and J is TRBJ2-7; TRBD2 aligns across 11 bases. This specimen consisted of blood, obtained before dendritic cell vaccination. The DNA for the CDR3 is TGTGCCAGCAGTTTACTGAGACTAGCGGGGGAGCAGTACTTC. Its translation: CASSLLRLAGEQYF.